The 27 T cell receptor beta chains below come from one sample, sequenced in a study of early T cells in non-severe SARS-CoV-2 infection (dated by TCRdb to the early 2020s). The method was 5' RACE. Sequencing relied on a NextSeq 500. TCRdb trimmed public reads at Q25 via fastp, called clones via MiXCR and kept in-frame beta chains. CDR3 protein sequences are deduplicated, and each keeps its most common genes and DNA. The sample table lists fewer than 110,000 distinct CDR3 sequences, roughly 11% of them with a count of one. The ten largest clones add up to approximately 6.9% of the sample. Sequences were obtained from whole blood. The receptors here all came from an adult who was a healthcare worker with PCR-confirmed SARS-CoV-2 infection or an uninfected control (not recorded which).

As concerns this clonotype: With a much larger clone just one base away, this may be a read error. V and J are TRBV7-2 and TRBJ1-1; 7 nucleotides align to TRBD1. The CDR3 runs 14 residues. Germline loops: CDR1 SGHTA, CDR2 FQGNSA. CDR3 region: CASSTDRAAPEAYF. The CDR3 region has the DNA TGTGCCAGCAGCACCGACAGGGCGGCCCCTGAAGCTTACTTT.

This clonotype came up a few times. This chain joins TRBV12-3 or TRBV12-4 and TRBJ2-1; 7 nucleotides line up with TRBD1. The junction had 1 base not matched to a gene; V was cut back by 1 base and J by 13 bases. CDR3 length: 11 amino acids. The CDR3 spells CASSLGTGQFF. DNA for the CDR3: TGTGCCAGCAGTTTAGGGACAGGACAGTTCTTC.

In this sample, this clonotype turned up many times. J is TRBJ2-7 and V is TRBV10-3; TRBD1 matches 9 bases. The germline gives CDR1 ENHRY, CDR2 SYGVKD. V was pared by 0 bases and J by 6 bases, with 6 bases of the junction left unmatched. The length of the CDR3 is 15 residues. This CDR3 reads CAISESVDRGGEQYF. CDR3 DNA: TGTGCCATCAGTGAGTCGGTGGACAGGGGTGGCGAGCAGTACTTC.

This clonotype was picked up a small number of times. The chain carries TRBV7-2 and TRBJ2-1; D not certain. Trimming pared 5 bases from V and 4 bases from J, leaving 3 bases between. Germline CDR1 and CDR2: SGHTA and FQGNSA. The CDR3 is 11 amino acids. CDR3 sequence reads: CASSTYNEQFF. The DNA of the CDR3 is TGTGCCAGCAGCACATACAATGAGCAGTTCTTC. The whole variable domain, filled in from reference TRBV7-2 and TRBJ2-1, reads GAGVSQSPSNKVTEKGKDVELRCDPISGHTALYWYRQSLGQGLEFLIYFQGNSAPDKSGLPSDRFSAERTGGSVSTLTIQRTQQEDSAVYLCASSTYNEQFFGPGTRLTVL.

There are many counts of this clonotype. V and J are TRBV7-2 and TRBJ2-3, with 8 bases fitting TRBD2. The trim removed 3 bases at V and 1 base at J, leaving 6 bases unmatched. CDR3 length equals 16 residues. Germline values: CDR1 SGHTA, CDR2 FQGNSA. This CDR3 reads CASSLAGGWRTDTQYF. The CDR3 DNA sequence: TGTGCCAGCAGCTTGGCGGGAGGATGGCGCACAGATACGCAGTATTTT.

This clonotype was seen more than once but under ten times. This sequence joins TRBV7-2 and TRBJ2-2; a possible D gene is TRBD2 (7 bases). CDR1 and CDR2 from the germline V gene are SGHTA and FQGNSA. V shed 4 bases and J shed 6 bases, with 12 bases lying between them. The CDR3 contains 14 residues. The CDR3 sequence is CASSWGAGAGELFF. CDR3 bases: TGTGCCAGCAGCTGGGGGGCGGGAGCCGGGGAGCTGTTTTTT.

This chain connects TRBV7-9 to TRBJ2-1; 12 bases fit TRBD2. This CDR3 is built from 15 residues. Trimming removed 6 bases from V and 8 bases from J; junction bases left unmatched: 8. CDR1 SEHNR and CDR2 FQNEAQ come from the germline V gene (reference sequence). This CDR3 is CASSRLAGVSHEQFF. CDR3 nucleotides: TGTGCCAGCAGTAGACTAGCGGGAGTTTCCCATGAGCAGTTCTTC.

The chain is built from TRBV6-6 and TRBJ1-6; unclear D gene. The CDR3 consists of 11 residues. V gave up 4 bases and J gave up 13 bases, with 8 bases separating them. The germline V gene has CDR1 MNHNY and CDR2 SVGAGI (reference sequence). CDR3 amino acids: CASSSTGPLHF. CDR3 DNA: TGTGCCAGCAGTTCGACGGGGCCCCTCCACTTT.

With respect to this clonotype: A single base separates this from a much larger clone, so it may be a read error. The chain combines TRBV28 with TRBJ2-7; maybe TRBD2 (5 bases). Germline CDR1 MDHEN, CDR2 SYDVKM. The CDR3 extends over 13 amino acids. The CDR3 sequence is CGSTSGYHYEQYF. In DNA, the CDR3 is TGTGGCAGCACTTCGGGGTACCACTACGAGCAGTACTTC.

The chain uses TRBV9 and TRBJ2-1; the D gene is possibly TRBD2 (5 bases). CDR1 and CDR2 from the germline V gene are SGDLS and YYNGEE. V dropped 4 bases and J dropped 2 bases, with 13 bases sitting between them. This CDR3 region has 15 residues. The CDR3 bases are TGTGCCAGCAGCTTAAGCGGTACTCCCTACAATGAGCAGTTCTTC. Translating gives CASSLSGTPYNEQFF. The variable domain in full, with the rest retrieved from reference TRBV9 and TRBJ2-1, is DSGVTQTPKHLITATGQRVTLRCSPRSGDLSVYWYQQSLDQGLQFLIQYYNGEERAKGNILERFSAQQFPDLHSELNLSSLELGDSALYFCASSLSGTPYNEQFFGPGTRLTVL.

The chain carries TRBV3-1 and TRBJ2-7; 7 bases agree with TRBD2. In germline, CDR1 is LGHDT, CDR2 YNNKEL (reference sequence). The CDR3 spans 15 residues. With V trimmed by 4 bases and J by 0 bases, 6 bases remained unmatched. The CDR3 here is CASSPAAGFSYEQYF. The CDR3, as DNA: TGTGCCAGCAGCCCCGCAGCGGGGTTCTCCTACGAGCAGTACTTC.

The rearrangement uses TRBV12-3 or TRBV12-4 and TRBJ1-1; TRBD1 matches at 7 bases. CDR3 length: 18 amino acids. V trimming: 5 bases; J trimming: 1 base; junction bases outside the gene matches: 16. The CDR3 DNA is TGTGCCAGCAGTCCCCGGCGAGGGGGCAATGTGGCGAACACTGAAGCTTTCTTT. Encoded protein: CASSPRRGGNVANTEAFF.

This clonotype has ten or more counts. The CDR3 DNA reads TGTGCCAGCAGCTTGGACCTCCCGGACGGGGAGACCCAGTACTTC. Translation: CASSLDLPDGETQYF. V usage is TRBV5-5 and J usage is TRBJ2-5; no definite D call. Trimming removed 0 bases from V and 5 bases from J, with 14 bases in between. The V gene's germline CDR1 is SGHKS and CDR2 YYEKEE (reference sequence). The CDR3 contains 15 residues.

This chain joins TRBV7-9 and TRBJ1-6; D might be TRBD1 (5 bases). The germline gives CDR1 SEHNR, CDR2 FQNEAQ (reference sequence). The CDR3 runs 16 residues. V was clipped by 5 bases and J by 6 bases, with 17 bases between them. The CDR3 bases are TGTGCCAGCAGCCTCATGGGGGTTGACCGTAATTCACCCCTCCACTTT. It encodes CASSLMGVDRNSPLHF.

This clonotype was observed at least ten times. The rearrangement links TRBV19 to TRBJ2-5, with a weak D call TRBD1 (6 bases). The CDR3 extends over 13 amino acids. Trimming shortened V by 5 bases and J by 3 bases, and 10 bases separated the two germline ends. Germline-derived CDR1 and CDR2 are LNHDA and SQIVND (reference sequence). The chain's CDR3 is CASSRNREETQYF. The CDR3 bases are TGTGCCAGTAGTCGCAACAGGGAAGAGACCCAGTACTTC.

The chain joins TRBV2 to TRBJ2-3; 9 bases map to TRBD2. Germline V gene lookup returns CDR1 SNHLY and CDR2 FYNNEI. V trimming: 11 bases; J trimming: 1 base; junction bases outside the gene matches: 10. This CDR3 comprises 15 residues. The CDR3 bases are TGTGCCTGTGACCTAGCGGGAATGGGCACAGATACGCAGTATTTT. Its protein is CACDLAGMGTDTQYF.

The table lists this clonotype with many counts. The gene calls are TRBV20-1 and TRBJ1-5; maybe TRBD1 (6 bases). Trimming cost V 6 bases and J 0 bases, with 9 bases left between them. CDR3 length: 13 amino acids. The V gene's germline CDR1 is DFQATT and CDR2 SNEGSKA (reference sequence). The CDR3 loop is CSAQGDSNQPQHF. In nucleotides, the CDR3 is TGCAGTGCACAGGGAGATAGCAATCAGCCCCAGCATTTT.

The genes are TRBV20-1 and TRBJ1-1; D unresolved. Looked up from germline, CDR1 is DFQATT and CDR2 is SNEGSKA (reference sequence). Trimming took off 6 bases at V and 5 bases at J, with 19 bases between the two ends. This CDR3 comprises 14 residues. CDR3 nucleotide sequence: TGCAGTGCACAAGAGACGGTGCCGGGAACTGAAGCTTTCTTT. It is translated as CSAQETVPGTEAFF.

This clonotype was detected ten times or more. This chain uses TRBV25-1 with TRBJ2-7; D is possibly TRBD1 or TRBD2 (6 bases each). The CDR3 totals 15 residues. V lost 2 bases and J 4 bases, leaving 15 bases between the germline ends. From germline, CDR1 is MGHDK and CDR2 SYGVNS. The CDR3 here is CASSERGGQIYEQYF. The CDR3 DNA follows: TGTGCCAGCAGTGAACGTGGGGGGCAGATTTACGAGCAGTACTTC.

The chain is built from TRBV9 and TRBJ2-7, with D possibly being TRBD2 (6 bases). This CDR3 spans 14 amino acids. The V gene lost 2 bases and the J gene lost 12 bases, with 21 bases spanning the gap. CDR1 and CDR2 (germline): SGDLS, YYNGEE. The CDR3 protein is CASSVSSGPHPRYF. DNA for the CDR3: TGTGCCAGCAGCGTCTCCAGCGGGCCCCACCCCCGGTACTTC.

This rearrangement joins TRBV6-5 to TRBJ1-6; tentative D call: TRBD1 (5 bases). This CDR3 is built from 15 residues. V lost 4 bases, J lost 5 bases, and 12 bases lay in between. Germline CDR1 reads MNHEY; CDR2 reads SVGAGI. The CDR3 spells CASSLGLPDNSPLHF. In nucleotides, the CDR3 is TGTGCCAGCAGTTTGGGACTGCCTGATAATTCACCCCTCCACTTT.

V is TRBV7-3 and J is TRBJ2-3; D is perhaps TRBD1 (6 bases). CDR3 length equals 16 residues. V was pared by 5 bases and J by 0 bases, with 15 bases between. The germline V gene encodes CDR1 SGHTA and CDR2 FQGTGA. As DNA, the CDR3 is TGTGCCAGCAGCGAACGAGGGGGAAGGAGCACAGATACGCAGTATTTT. Protein sequence: CASSERGGRSTDTQYF.

This clonotype has at least ten counts. The gene calls are TRBV6-2 or TRBV6-3 and TRBJ2-7; D gene uncertain. Trimming took off 7 bases at V and 3 bases at J, with 25 bases between the two ends. The CDR3 covers 17 residues. Germline values: CDR1 MNHEY, CDR2 SVGEGT. CDR3 DNA: TGTGCCAGCACCCCTTCCCACAACCCTCCTGTCCACTACGAGCAGTACTTC. Protein: CASTPSHNPPVHYEQYF.

This clonotype was observed at least ten times. The V and J genes are TRBV6-5 and TRBJ2-5; D is perhaps TRBD2 (7 bases). Germline V gives CDR1 MNHEY, CDR2 SVGAGI. The CDR3 sequence is 15 residues long. V was clipped by 5 bases and J by 1 base, with 14 bases between them. CDR3 in DNA: TGTGCCAGCAGTGACCTGGGAGGGGGCCAAGAGACCCAGTACTTC. This encodes CASSDLGGGQETQYF.

This clonotype was observed a handful of times. The chain has TRBV5-1 and TRBJ2-7; 13 bases agree with TRBD2. Germline CDR1 is SGHRS and CDR2 is YFSETQ. V lost 4 bases, J lost 8 bases, and 9 bases stayed unmatched. CDR3 length: 15 amino acids. The CDR3 DNA reads as TGCGCCAGCAGCCCCGGGACTAGCGGGGAAGAAAAGCAGTACTTC. This gives the protein CASSPGTSGEEKQYF.

The chain joins TRBV18 to TRBJ2-7; no clear D gene. The V gene's germline CDR1 is KGHSH and CDR2 LQKENI. The CDR3 totals 14 residues. V gave up 1 base and J gave up 1 base, with 8 bases separating them. The CDR3 sequence: CASSPLADSYEQYF. The CDR3 nucleotides are TGTGCCAGCTCACCACTGGCAGATTCCTACGAGCAGTACTTC. Using reference TRBV18 and TRBJ2-7 for the parts outside the CDR3, the full variable domain is NAGVMQNPRHLVRRRGQEARLRCSPMKGHSHVYWYRQLPEEGLKFMVYLQKENIIDESGMPKERFSAEFPKEGPSILRIQQVVRGDSAAYFCASSPLADSYEQYFGPGTRLTVT.

A few counts support this clonotype. This chain links TRBV7-2 with TRBJ2-5; D not resolved. Per germline, CDR1 SGHTA and CDR2 FQGNSA. The CDR3 has 13 residues. The germline V and J ends were trimmed by 1 base and 3 bases, with 6 bases remaining between them. The CDR3 DNA reads TGTGCCAGCAGCTTAGGAGAGGAAGAGACCCAGTACTTC. Residues: CASSLGEEETQYF. The variable domain in full, with the rest retrieved from reference TRBV7-2 and TRBJ2-5, is GAGVSQSPSNKVTEKGKDVELRCDPISGHTALYWYRQSLGQGLEFLIYFQGNSAPDKSGLPSDRFSAERTGGSVSTLTIQRTQQEDSAVYLCASSLGEEETQYFGPGTRLLVL.